Each of the 10 T cell receptor beta chains below was sequenced from the same sample in a study of human T cells and chemical hapten exposure. Time point reported: patch test 3, about 24 weeks after DPC sensitization. The treatment: therapeutic diphenylcyclopropenone sensitization with weekly scalp DPC. TCRdb redid the calling of the RACE reads with MiXCR, one entry per CDR3 protein. Of just over 95,000 distinct CDR3 sequences in the sample, 25% to 35% were seen once. The material sequenced was whole blood, taken in connection with sensitization to the hapten diphenylcyclopropenone (DPC). These receptors all stem from a man in his forties with alopecia areata. Some clones in this sample may be carry-over from other donors' samples.

The chain employs TRBV7-2 and TRBJ1-4; D unresolved. The length of the CDR3 is 15 residues. Germline V CDR1 and CDR2: SGHTA, FQGNSA. Trimming took 4 bases from V and 5 from J, leaving 14 bases between them. In DNA form, the CDR3 reads TGTGCCAGCAGCTCGATCCAAAGGATCAATGAAAAACTGTTTTTT. It specifies CASSSIQRINEKLFF.

The rearrangement uses TRBV27 and TRBJ2-2; maybe TRBD2 (5 bases). CDR1 and CDR2 from the germline V gene are MNHEY and SMNVEV (reference sequence). The CDR3 spans 13 residues. V shed 3 bases and J shed 6 bases, with 8 bases lying between them. The CDR3 is CASSFAGSGELFF. The CDR3 bases are TGTGCCAGCAGTTTCGCGGGTTCCGGGGAGCTGTTTTTT.

This clonotype has just a few counts. The CDR3 is CASSSPGLYTDTQYF. As DNA, the CDR3 is TGTGCCAGCAGCTCACCGGGACTGTACACAGATACGCAGTATTTT. The chain employs TRBV5-4 and TRBJ2-3; possible D gene TRBD2, 6 bases. With 3 bases removed from V and 2 bases from J, the gap between germline ends came to 13 bases. The CDR3 consists of 15 residues. The germline CDR1 and CDR2 sequences are SGHNT and YYREEE (reference sequence).

This clonotype was seen more than once but under ten times. The chain joins TRBV14 to TRBJ1-1, with D uncertain. Trimming shortened V by 4 bases and J by 0 bases, and 6 bases separated the two germline ends. Germline-derived CDR1 and CDR2 are SGHDN and FVKESK. CDR3 length equals 13 residues. Written as DNA, the CDR3 is TGTGCCAGCAGCCCTTCAATGAACACTGAAGCTTTCTTT. Amino acid sequence: CASSPSMNTEAFF.

The V call is TRBV20-1, the J call TRBJ2-7; the D gene is possibly TRBD1 (5 bases). The CDR3 covers 11 residues. Germline V gene sequence: CDR1 DFQATT, CDR2 SNEGSKA (reference sequence). V lost 4 bases and J lost 6, with 10 bases in between. The CDR3, as DNA: TGCAGTGCTAAACAGGCTGCCGAGCAGTACTTC. Its translation is CSAKQAAEQYF.

Ten or more counts support this clonotype. This rearrangement joins TRBV10-2 to TRBJ2-7; D perhaps matches TRBD2 (5 bases). The CDR3 is 15 amino acids. Trimming stripped 2 bases from V and 0 bases from J, with 11 bases between. Germline CDR1 WSHSY, CDR2 SAAADI. The CDR3 spells CASSETAVPSYEQYF. For the CDR3, the DNA is TGCGCCAGCAGTGAGACAGCGGTTCCCTCCTACGAGCAGTACTTC.

This clonotype showed up just a few times. The CDR3 loop reads CSARPSGGEAFF. CDR3 bases: TGCAGTGCTAGACCCTCAGGGGGCGAAGCTTTCTTT. The gene calls are TRBV20-1 and TRBJ1-1; 8 bases align to TRBD1. The length of the CDR3 is 12 residues. V was clipped by 2 bases and J by 8 bases; unmatched bases: 4. CDR1 DFQATT and CDR2 SNEGSKA come from the germline V gene (reference sequence).

This chain uses TRBV12-3 or TRBV12-4 with TRBJ1-1; D is undetermined. This CDR3 has 14 residues. V was cut by 7 bases and J by 6 bases, with 18 bases left in between. The CDR3 reads CASIRDQVSPEAFF. The CDR3 nucleotides are TGTGCCAGCATCCGGGATCAGGTATCCCCTGAAGCTTTCTTT.

The V gene is TRBV27, the J gene TRBJ2-7; no reliable D call. This CDR3 contains 13 residues. Between the trimmed V and J ends, which lost 0 bases and 5 bases, there was a span of 8 bases. The germline V gene encodes CDR1 MNHEY and CDR2 SMNVEV (reference sequence). In nucleotides, the CDR3 is TGTGCCAGCAGTTTATCAGGGCTGAACGAGCAGTACTTC. Protein: CASSLSGLNEQYF.

This clonotype was observed many times. This rearrangement joins TRBV29-1 to TRBJ2-7; D is undetermined. The CDR3 has 15 residues. Trimming left V 5 bases short and J 3 bases short, with 20 bases between. Germline V gene data show CDR1 as SQVTM and CDR2 as ANQGSEA. The DNA for the CDR3 is TGCAGCGTTCCCAGGCCCGACGGTATAAACTACGAGCAGTACTTC. This gives the protein CSVPRPDGINYEQYF.